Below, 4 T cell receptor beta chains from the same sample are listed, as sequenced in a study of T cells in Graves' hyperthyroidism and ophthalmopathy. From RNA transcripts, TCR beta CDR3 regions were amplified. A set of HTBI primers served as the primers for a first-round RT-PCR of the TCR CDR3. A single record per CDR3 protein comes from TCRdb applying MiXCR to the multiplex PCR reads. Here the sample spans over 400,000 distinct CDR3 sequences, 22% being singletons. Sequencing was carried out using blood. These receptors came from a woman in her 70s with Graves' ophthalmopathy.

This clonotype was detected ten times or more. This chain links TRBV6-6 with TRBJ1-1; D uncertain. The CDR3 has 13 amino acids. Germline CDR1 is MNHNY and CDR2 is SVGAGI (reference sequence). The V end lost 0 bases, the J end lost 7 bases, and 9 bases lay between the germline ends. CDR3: CASSYSPLDEAFF. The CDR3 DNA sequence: TGTGCCAGCAGTTACTCTCCATTAGATGAAGCTTTCTTT.

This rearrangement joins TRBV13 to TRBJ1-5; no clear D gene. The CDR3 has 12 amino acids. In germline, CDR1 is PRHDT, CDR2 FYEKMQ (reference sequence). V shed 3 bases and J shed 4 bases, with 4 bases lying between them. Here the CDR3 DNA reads TGTGCCAGCAGCTTTTATAATCAGCCCCAGCATTTT. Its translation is CASSFYNQPQHF.

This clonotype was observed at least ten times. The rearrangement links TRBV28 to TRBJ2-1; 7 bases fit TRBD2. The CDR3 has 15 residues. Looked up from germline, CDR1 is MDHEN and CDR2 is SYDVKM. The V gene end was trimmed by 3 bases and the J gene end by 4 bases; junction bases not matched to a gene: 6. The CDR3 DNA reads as TGTGCCAGCAGTTTGTTAGCGGGTTATTACAATGAGCAGTTCTTC. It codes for CASSLLAGYYNEQFF.

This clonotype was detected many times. In DNA form, the CDR3 reads TGTGCCAGCAGCCCCGTGACAGGATACAATCAGCCCCAGCATTTT. Its translation: CASSPVTGYNQPQHF. The V call is TRBV2, the J call TRBJ1-5; maybe TRBD1 (6 bases). The CDR3 totals 15 residues. V was trimmed by 6 bases and J by 3 bases, leaving 15 bases between them. The germline V gene has CDR1 SNHLY and CDR2 FYNNEI.